The clone carrying this T cell receptor beta chain was detected ten times or more. What it recognizes is unknown. Uncontrolled infection, other autoimmune disease, pregnancy or lactation barred patients from enrollment. The data belong to a study of T cells in Graves' hyperthyroidism and ophthalmopathy. Study-wide points: The blood repertoire included most of the expanded thyroid clonotypes above 0.001. Model predictions of ophthalmopathy came a median approximately 6 months before onset. Separating ophthalmopathy from stable hyperthyroidism was achieved by a 13 V-J model.

Amplified TCR beta CDR3 regions derived from RNA transcripts. Primed by the HTBI set, a first-round RT-PCR was run on the TCR CDR3. In TCRdb, the multiplex PCR reads were re-called with MiXCR into one record per CDR3 protein. Seen here are around 620,000 distinct CDR3 sequences, around 45% observed once, and the top ten hold 15% to 20%. This TCR was sampled from an adult woman with Graves' disease, either hyperthyroidism or ophthalmopathy (not recorded which). The material sequenced was peripheral blood or thyroid tissue (not recorded which).

The chain's CDR3 is CSARDSGTYEQYF. CDR3 DNA: TGCAGTGCTAGAGATAGCGGCACTTACGAGCAGTACTTC. The V call is TRBV20-1, the J call TRBJ2-7, with D tentatively TRBD2 (6 bases). This CDR3 comprises 13 residues. Deletions cut 0 bases from V and 4 bases from J, with 10 bases between. CDR1 is DFQATT and CDR2 is SNEGSKA in the germline V gene (reference sequence).